This T cell receptor beta chain was captured in a study of shared clonotypes between healthy human individuals. TCRdb's copy holds only in-frame clones and misses some; the assay was immunoSEQ multiplex PCR. The sample shows just over 2,000,000 clones, 90% to 95% of them seen only once. This CDR3 contains 15 residues. Trimming shortened V by 0 bases and J by 4 bases, and 13 bases separated the two germline ends. Germline CDR1 MGHRA, CDR2 YSYEKL. The chain uses TRBV4-1 and TRBJ2-7; the D is unclear. The receptor comes from a man younger than 35 in good health. The sample consisted of naive CD4+ T cells sorted from blood. Subset specified: CD45RA+ positively selected. CDR3 coding DNA: TGCGCCAGCAGCCAAGATGGGTGGGCAGATTACGAGCAGTACTTC. This codes for CASSQDGWADYEQYF.